The entry below describes one TCR beta chain. Authors' methods: Reference gene primer amplification gave estimated nucleated cell counts. Using immunoSEQ multiplex PCR, the repertoire was profiled, and TCRdb retains in-frame clones only, with some absent. From that table come the V and J calls and clone size; the DNA was used to work out D and trimming. Of about 42,000 clones listed, about 90% were seen once; the top ten hold more than 20%. This entry is derived from a study of blood T cell repertoires in COVID-19. In the study overall: Material from acute and convalescent COVID-19 was sourced from the United States, Italy and Spain.

Trimming shortened V by 9 bases and J by 2 bases, and 10 bases separated the two germline ends. CDR1 is WNHNN and CDR2 is SYGVQD in the germline V gene (reference sequence). This CDR3 has 13 amino acids. The gene calls are TRBV10-1 and TRBJ2-2; TRBD2 might be the D (6 bases). The sequence derives from a woman of 80 years or more in a cohort sampled during active or convalescent COVID-19. The specimen was peripheral blood. The CDR3 region is CASAGINTGELFF. DNA of the CDR3: TGCGCCAGTGCGGGAATTAACACCGGGGAGCTGTTTTTT.